The 30 T cell receptor beta chains in this list originate from one sample, sequenced in a study of beta chain features in type 1 diabetes. General study points: The study found moderately but significantly shorter TCRB CDR3s in all four CD4+ subsets of Type 1 diabetes patients.

TCRB transcripts that were expressed got sequenced, as all of the isolated RNA had been reverse transcribed. Libraries were prepared by immunoSEQ multiplex PCR; TCRdb keeps only in-frame clonotypes and omits some of them. The profile covers 150,000 to 180,000 clones, with about 9.4% appearing a single time and 0.4% to 0.55% taken by the ten largest. Their recognized antigens are unknown. The source material was central memory CD4+ T cells from blood. All receptors come from a man aged 25-45 years with type 1 diabetes.

This clone was observed many times. V is TRBV29-1 and J is TRBJ2-4, with TRBD1 matching 8 bases. J lost 0 bases, V lost 7 bases, and 2 bases had no gene match. The CDR3 sequence is 13 residues long. CDR1 and CDR2 from the germline V gene are SQVTM and ANQGSEA. The CDR3 DNA reads as TGCAGCGGTACAGGGGGAGCCAAAAACATTCAGTACTTC. Translating it yields CSGTGGAKNIQYF.

The chain couples TRBV5-1 to TRBJ1-5; no clear D gene. Looked up from germline, CDR1 is SGHRS and CDR2 is YFSETQ. V was shortened by 1 base and J by 3 bases, with 8 bases between the two germline ends. CDR3 length: 14 amino acids. CDR3 sequence reads: CASSLFGDNQPQHF. The CDR3 nucleotides are TGCGCCAGCAGCTTGTTCGGGGACAATCAGCCCCAGCATTTT.

The chain links TRBV2 to TRBJ2-3; D gene unclear. Germline CDR1 and CDR2: SNHLY and FYNNEI. The V end lost 5 bases, the J end lost 3 bases, and 6 bases lay between the germline ends. The CDR3 has 12 residues. CDR3 nucleotide sequence: TGTGCCAGCAGTTTTCTGACAGATACGCAGTATTTT. This translates into CASSFLTDTQYF.

The chain recombines TRBV6-5 with TRBJ1-3, with 7 bases identical to TRBD1. Germline CDR1 MNHEY, CDR2 SVGAGI. Unmatched junction bases numbered 6, after V lost 6 bases and J lost 4 bases. CDR3 length: 14 amino acids. The CDR3, as DNA: TGTGCCAGCAGGGACGACAGGGTAGGAAACACCATATATTTT. The encoded protein is CASRDDRVGNTIYF.

J is TRBJ1-1 and V is TRBV4-1, with D uncertain. Trimming removed 0 bases at V and 3 bases at J, with 17 bases between. The CDR3 covers 17 residues. The germline V gene encodes CDR1 MGHRA and CDR2 YSYEKL. This chain's CDR3 is CASSQDGRVRRDTEAFF. As DNA, the CDR3 is TGCGCCAGCAGCCAAGATGGGCGGGTAAGAAGGGACACTGAAGCTTTCTTT.

This clone was observed a few times. The chain has TRBV7-2 and TRBJ1-2, with TRBD1 matching 8 bases. CDR1 and CDR2 (germline): SGHTA, FQGNSA. This CDR3 spans 16 amino acids. The J segment lost 6 bases and the V segment lost 2 bases, leaving 11 bases of the junction unmatched. CDR3 sequence reads: CASSLPPQGGFDGYTF. The DNA for the CDR3 is TGTGCCAGCAGCTTACCCCCACAGGGGGGCTTTGATGGCTACACCTTC.

The gene calls are TRBV9 and TRBJ2-3, with TRBD2 matching 9 bases. Germline V gene sequence: CDR1 SGDLS, CDR2 YYNGEE. V lost 5 bases and J lost 6; bases outside the gene matches: 7. The CDR3 contains 14 residues. CDR3 coding DNA: TGTGCCAGCAGTAGCGGGAGTGATGGGGATACGCAGTATTTT. Residues: CASSSGSDGDTQYF.

The chain couples TRBV4-1 to TRBJ2-2; 7 nucleotides line up with TRBD1. The CDR3 is 15 amino acids. CDR1 and CDR2 from the germline V gene are MGHRA and YSYEKL. V trimming: 4 bases; J trimming: 6 bases; junction bases outside the gene matches: 8. Written as DNA, the CDR3 is TGCGCCAGCAGCCCGCGACAGGGATGGGCCGGGGAGCTGTTTTTT. This sequence encodes CASSPRQGWAGELFF.

This clone was found a few times. The genes are TRBV5-1 and TRBJ2-7; 8 positions agree with TRBD1. This CDR3 comprises 15 residues. Germline V gene lookup returns CDR1 SGHRS and CDR2 YFSETQ. V lost 6 bases and J lost 0; bases outside the gene matches: 8. The CDR3 region has the DNA TGCGCCAGCACCCAGGGGGACAGGAGCTCCTACGAGCAGTACTTC. Encoded protein: CASTQGDRSSYEQYF.

This clone has more than one count but fewer than ten. DNA of the CDR3: TGTGCCAGCAGCTTTCGACAGGGCCCCTGGGAGACCCAGTACTTC. This sequence encodes CASSFRQGPWETQYF. This rearrangement joins TRBV7-2 to TRBJ2-5, with 7 bases matching TRBD1. V shed 3 bases and J 5 bases; nucleotides not matched to a gene: 9. The germline V gene encodes CDR1 SGHTA and CDR2 FQGNSA. The CDR3 runs 15 residues.

This clone has more than one count but fewer than ten. The V call is TRBV29-1, the J call TRBJ2-1; 9 bases are shared with TRBD1. Germline loops: CDR1 SQVTM, CDR2 ANQGSEA. The CDR3 consists of 16 residues. Unmatched junction bases numbered 6, after V lost 0 bases and J lost 3 bases. The CDR3 DNA sequence: TGCAGCGTTGAAGATCTAGACAGGGGGAGCTACAATGAGCAGTTCTTC. Translated: CSVEDLDRGSYNEQFF.

In its sample, this clone was seen a few times. This rearrangement joins TRBV7-8 to TRBJ1-1; D uncertain. V lost 6 bases and J 1 base, leaving 9 bases between the germline ends. The germline V gene has CDR1 SGHVS and CDR2 FQNEAQ. CDR3 length: 13 residues. CDR3 amino acids: CASSLISNTEAFF. Written as DNA, the CDR3 is TGTGCCAGCAGTCTAATTTCGAACACTGAAGCTTTCTTT.

The V call is TRBV29-1, the J call TRBJ2-3; TRBD2 aligns across 12 bases. J was trimmed by 5 bases and V by 7 bases; bases with no gene match: 10. The CDR3 extends over 15 amino acids. Looked up from germline, CDR1 is SQVTM and CDR2 is ANQGSEA. The CDR3 coding sequence is TGCAGCGGATCAACCGGGACTAGCGGGTTAGATACGCAGTATTTT. Translation: CSGSTGTSGLDTQYF.

The gene calls are TRBV29-1 and TRBJ2-7; maybe TRBD1 (6 bases). The CDR3 is made up of 12 amino acids. Germline V gene lookup returns CDR1 SQVTM and CDR2 ANQGSEA. Trimming stripped 7 bases from V and 0 bases from J, with 10 bases between. The CDR3 protein is CSAQGPSYEQYF. In DNA, the CDR3 is TGCAGCGCGCAGGGGCCCTCCTACGAGCAGTACTTC.

The gene calls are TRBV7-9 and TRBJ1-1, with 8 positions matching TRBD1. After removal of 1 base from V and 7 bases from J, the junction contained 2 bases not matched to a gene. Looked up from germline, CDR1 is SEHNR and CDR2 is FQNEAQ (reference sequence). CDR3 length: 13 amino acids. The CDR3 loop reads CASSLEQGDEAFF. CDR3 DNA sequence: TGTGCCAGCAGCTTAGAACAGGGGGATGAAGCTTTCTTT.

CDR3 region: CASGGQGEDNQPQHF. The CDR3, as DNA: TGTGCCAGCGGTGGACAGGGGGAGGACAATCAGCCCCAGCATTTT. This chain connects TRBV2 to TRBJ1-5, with 10 positions matching TRBD1. Germline V gene data show CDR1 as SNHLY and CDR2 as FYNNEI. This CDR3 has 15 amino acids. V was pared by 8 bases and J by 3 bases, with 7 bases of the junction left unmatched. Looking up the rest from reference TRBV2 and TRBJ1-5 gives the full variable domain: EPEVTQTPSHQVTQMGQEVILRCVPISNHLYFYWYRQILGQKVEFLVSFYNNEISEKSEIFDDQFSVERPDGSNFTLKIRSTKLEDSAMYFCASGGQGEDNQPQHFGDGTRLSIL.

The table lists this clone with a few counts. This chain joins TRBV10-3 and TRBJ2-1; 12 nucleotides agree with TRBD2. The germline CDR1 and CDR2 sequences are ENHRY and SYGVKD. This CDR3 comprises 18 residues. V gave up 4 bases and J gave up 6 bases; unmatched junction bases: 13. Here the CDR3 reads CAISGNLAGGASGNEQFF. The CDR3 DNA sequence: TGTGCCATCAGTGGAAATCTAGCGGGAGGGGCCTCTGGCAATGAGCAGTTCTTC.

The J gene is TRBJ2-7, the V gene TRBV19; maybe TRBD1 (5 bases). Trimming removed 4 bases from V and 3 bases from J, with 7 bases in between. The CDR3 sequence is 12 residues long. Per germline, CDR1 LNHDA and CDR2 SQIVND (reference sequence). DNA for the CDR3: TGTGCCAGTAGTACCGACAGCTACGAGCAGTACTTC. This sequence encodes CASSTDSYEQYF.

The chain joins TRBV19 to TRBJ2-1; 8 positions match TRBD2. Germline CDR1 LNHDA, CDR2 SQIVND (reference sequence). The V segment lost 0 bases and the J segment 4 bases; nucleotides outside the gene matches: 8. CDR3 size: 17 residues. CDR3 coding DNA: TGTGCCAGTAGTATAGAACGGACGGGAGGGGGATACAATGAGCAGTTCTTC. Protein product: CASSIERTGGGYNEQFF.

This clone has a handful of counts. Compared with germline, one end of the junction differs, possibly owing to a read error. The J gene is TRBJ2-7, the V gene TRBV7-7; D remains ambiguous. CDR1 SSHAT and CDR2 FNYEAQ come from the germline V gene (reference sequence). This CDR3 is built from 13 residues. CDR3 in DNA: TGTGCTAGCAGCTTCGCCGTCGGCTACGAGCAGTACTTC. Its translation is CASSFAVGYEQYF.

The chain joins TRBV5-1 to TRBJ2-1, with D unclear. CDR1 is SGHRS and CDR2 is YFSETQ in the germline V gene. The CDR3 has 14 residues. V was shortened by 7 bases and J by 0 bases, with 11 bases between the two germline ends. Here the CDR3 DNA reads TGCGCCAGCCGCGACTTGAGCTCCTACAATGAGCAGTTCTTC. It specifies CASRDLSSYNEQFF.

This rearrangement joins TRBV7-6 to TRBJ2-7; tentatively, D is TRBD1 (5 bases). The CDR3 covers 14 residues. The germline CDR1 and CDR2 sequences are SGHVS and FNYEAQ. The ends were cut back, 5 bases at V and 0 bases at J, with 11 bases in the middle. The CDR3 is CASSPMGLSYEQYF. Here the CDR3 DNA reads TGTGCCAGCAGCCCCATGGGGCTCTCCTACGAGCAGTACTTC.

This clone appeared a few times. V and J are TRBV5-1 and TRBJ2-2; maybe TRBD1 (6 bases). Deletions cut 3 bases from V and 4 bases from J, with 19 bases between. Germline V CDR1 and CDR2: SGHRS, YFSETQ. The CDR3 has 17 amino acids. The CDR3 protein is CASSSRTVTWGTGELFF. DNA of the CDR3: TGCGCCAGCAGCTCGCGGACAGTTACTTGGGGCACCGGGGAGCTGTTTTTT.

Turning to this clone: The sample carries other DNA sequences with the same CDR3. The chain employs TRBV4-2 and TRBJ1-4; D remains unclear. V dropped 0 bases and J dropped 4 bases, with 9 bases sitting between them. Germline CDR1 and CDR2: LGHNA and YNFKEQ. This CDR3 has 15 residues. The DNA of the CDR3 is TGTGCCAGCAGCCAAGATCGGCAGGTTAATGAAAAACTGTTTTTT. As protein: CASSQDRQVNEKLFF.

The chain uses TRBV29-1 and TRBJ2-5; 7 bases map to TRBD1. This CDR3 is built from 15 residues. The V gene's germline CDR1 is SQVTM and CDR2 ANQGSEA. V was pared by 4 bases and J by 1 base, with 9 bases of the junction left unmatched. The chain's CDR3 is CSVVGQFGPQETQYF. Here the CDR3 DNA reads TGCAGCGTTGTGGGACAGTTTGGGCCCCAAGAGACCCAGTACTTC.

In its sample, this clone was seen a few times. The chain employs TRBV28 and TRBJ1-2; TRBD1 is a possible D gene (6 bases). There are 13 residues in the CDR3. V was shortened by 6 bases and J by 3 bases, with 11 bases between the two germline ends. From germline, CDR1 is MDHEN and CDR2 SYDVKM. In nucleotides, the CDR3 is TGTGCCAGCAGGCTCGGACAGTACTATGGCTACACCTTC. This codes for CASRLGQYYGYTF.

The J gene is TRBJ2-4, the V gene TRBV5-1; the D gene is possibly TRBD2 (5 bases). The germline V gene encodes CDR1 SGHRS and CDR2 YFSETQ. This CDR3 is built from 15 residues. Trimming stripped 2 bases from V and 5 bases from J, with 14 bases between. CDR3 protein: CASSFVPGIENIQYF. CDR3 DNA sequence: TGCGCCAGCAGCTTCGTCCCGGGAATCGAAAACATTCAGTACTTC. The full variable domain, rest sourced from reference TRBV5-1 and TRBJ2-4, is KAGVTQTPRYLIKTRGQQVTLSCSPISGHRSVSWYQQTPGQGLQFLFEYFSETQRNKGNFPGRFSGRQFSNSRSEMNVSTLELGDSALYLCASSFVPGIENIQYFGAGTRLSVL.

This clone turned up a few times. Other nucleotide sequences from this sample produce the same CDR3. J is TRBJ1-1 and V is TRBV11-2, with D unresolved. The CDR3 has 14 residues. V lost 4 bases to trimming and J lost 1 base, with 10 bases between them. CDR1 is SGHAT and CDR2 is FQNNGV in the germline V gene. The CDR3, as DNA: TGTGCCAGCAGCTCCCCCCGGGGGAACACTGAAGCTTTCTTT. As protein: CASSSPRGNTEAFF. The full variable domain, rest sourced from reference TRBV11-2 and TRBJ1-1, is EAGVAQSPRYKIIEKRQSVAFWCNPISGHATLYWYQQILGQGPKLLIQFQNNGVVDDSQLPKDRFSAERLKGVDSTLKIQPAKLEDSAVYLCASSSPRGNTEAFFGQGTRLTVV.

CDR3 residues: CASSQDRAGNTIYF. DNA for the CDR3: TGTGCCAGCAGCCAGGACAGGGCTGGAAACACCATATATTTT. The chain couples TRBV11-2 to TRBJ1-3; 8 nucleotides line up with TRBD1. The CDR3 extends over 14 amino acids. V trimming: 5 bases; J trimming: 2 bases; junction bases outside the gene matches: 2. Per germline, CDR1 SGHAT and CDR2 FQNNGV.

This clone was counted between two and nine times. The J gene is TRBJ1-5, the V gene TRBV18, with D perhaps TRBD1 (5 bases). CDR1 and CDR2 (germline): KGHSH, LQKENI. V lost 3 bases and J 7 bases, leaving 16 bases between the germline ends. The CDR3 length is 15 residues. The CDR3, as DNA: TGTGCCAGCTCACCGCCGGGACCGGGAGGACAGCCCCAGCATTTT. This encodes CASSPPGPGGQPQHF. The whole variable domain, remainder taken from reference TRBV18 and TRBJ1-5, is NAGVMQNPRHLVRRRGQEARLRCSPMKGHSHVYWYRQLPEEGLKFMVYLQKENIIDESGMPKERFSAEFPKEGPSILRIQQVVRGDSAAYFCASSPPGPGGQPQHFGDGTRLSIL.